One sample yielded the 18 T cell receptor beta chains listed below, sequenced in a study of PD-1 blockade in classical Hodgkin lymphoma. Time point in this sample: cycle 4 day 1 (C4D1), after six to seven weeks of nivolumab. The patients all showed relapse after autologous stem cell transplantation, while their brentuximab vedotin exposure varied. The method was immunoSEQ multiplex PCR; TCRdb's version includes in-frame clones alone and lacks a portion of them. The sample lists around 25,000 clones, about 72% occurring once. The sample here was peripheral blood mononuclear cells (PBMCs), taken before the fourth cycle of nivolumab. All receptors derive from a human donor with classical Hodgkin lymphoma.

The V gene is TRBV18, the J gene TRBJ2-7; TRBD1 or TRBD2 may be the D gene (5 bases each). V was trimmed by 1 base and J by 7 bases, leaving 14 bases between them. The V gene's germline CDR1 is KGHSH and CDR2 LQKENI. This CDR3 region has 14 residues. This CDR3 reads CASSPQVEGSEQYF. The CDR3 DNA reads as TGTGCCAGCTCACCACAGGTAGAGGGGAGTGAGCAGTACTTC.

This sequence joins TRBV18 and TRBJ2-3; TRBD1 matches at 10 bases. Germline CDR1 reads KGHSH; CDR2 reads LQKENI. The CDR3 has 18 residues. Germline trimming cut 1 base from V and 5 bases from J; bases unmatched to any gene: 12. In nucleotides, the CDR3 is TGTGCCAGCTCACCACTCGATGTAGGGGGACAGGGGAAAGATACGCAGTATTTT. Translated: CASSPLDVGGQGKDTQYF. The entire variable domain, with the rest obtained from reference TRBV18 and TRBJ2-3, is as follows: NAGVMQNPRHLVRRRGQEARLRCSPMKGHSHVYWYRQLPEEGLKFMVYLQKENIIDESGMPKERFSAEFPKEGPSILRIQQVVRGDSAAYFCASSPLDVGGQGKDTQYFGPGTRLTVL.

The V and J genes are TRBV5-4 and TRBJ2-3; D remains unclear. This CDR3 comprises 15 residues. V dropped 2 bases and J dropped 0 bases, with 10 bases sitting between them. In germline, CDR1 is SGHNT, CDR2 YYREEE (reference sequence). The CDR3 loop is CASSFLDPSTDTQYF. The CDR3 DNA reads as TGTGCCAGCAGCTTCCTAGATCCTAGCACAGATACGCAGTATTTT.

CDR3 protein: CSVEVSPQGPQHF. For the CDR3, the DNA is TGCAGCGTTGAAGTATCCCCCCAGGGACCCCAGCATTTT. The chain carries TRBV29-1 and TRBJ1-5; D perhaps matches TRBD1 (5 bases). V dropped 1 base and J dropped 10 bases, with 14 bases sitting between them. CDR1 and CDR2 (germline): SQVTM, ANQGSEA. The CDR3 consists of 13 residues.

The genes are TRBV5-1 and TRBJ2-3; the match to TRBD2 covers 7 bases. CDR3 size: 15 residues. The germline CDR1 and CDR2 sequences are SGHRS and YFSETQ. V shed 2 bases and J 1 base; nucleotides not matched to a gene: 4. The CDR3 sequence: CASSFQAGRTDTQYF. CDR3 bases: TGCGCCAGCAGCTTCCAAGCGGGGCGCACAGATACGCAGTATTTT.

The genes are TRBV28 and TRBJ2-7, with unresolved D. The CDR3 length is 11 residues. Germline CDR1 is MDHEN and CDR2 is SYDVKM. The V and J ends lost 6 bases and 2 bases respectively, with 5 bases between them. The CDR3 loop is CASSLTYEQYF. In DNA form, the CDR3 reads TGTGCCAGCAGCCTCACCTACGAGCAGTACTTC. Complete variable domain (other parts from reference TRBV28 and TRBJ2-7): DVKVTQSSRYLVKRTGEKVFLECVQDMDHENMFWYRQDPGLGLRLIYFSYDVKMKEKGDIPEGYSVSREKKERFSLILESASTNQTSMYLCASSLTYEQYFGPGTRLTVT.

The genes are TRBV6-5 and TRBJ2-7; TRBD2 matches at 8 bases. V was clipped by 0 bases and J by 9 bases; unmatched bases: 4. Germline CDR1 reads MNHEY; CDR2 reads SVGAGI. The CDR3 loop spans 13 amino acids. In DNA, the CDR3 is TGTGCCAGCAGTTACTCCCTCACTAGCGGGCAGTACTTC. It translates to CASSYSLTSGQYF.

The chain uses TRBV12-5 and TRBJ2-7; D is possibly TRBD2 (5 bases). The CDR3 sequence is 13 residues long. Germline lookup yields CDR1 LGHNT and CDR2 FRNRAP. Trimming cost V 2 bases and J 3 bases, with 8 bases left between them. CDR3 loop: CASGLSGNYEQYF. CDR3 nucleotide sequence: TGTGCTAGTGGTTTGTCCGGGAACTACGAGCAGTACTTC.

The V and J genes are TRBV7-9 and TRBJ2-1; D could derive from TRBD1 or TRBD2 (5 bases each). The length of the CDR3 is 17 residues. Germline CDR1 and CDR2: SEHNR and FQNEAQ (reference sequence). Trimming removed 5 bases from V and 3 bases from J, with 20 bases in between. CDR3 in amino acids: CASSPSKGRGVYNEQFF. CDR3 nucleotide sequence: TGTGCCAGCAGCCCCTCTAAAGGGCGAGGGGTCTACAATGAGCAGTTCTTC. Drawing the rest from reference TRBV7-9 and TRBJ2-1, the complete variable domain is DTGVSQNPRHKITKRGQNVTFRCDPISEHNRLYWYRQTLGQGPEFLTYFQNEAQLEKSRLLSDRFSAERPKGSFSTLEIQRTEQGDSAMYLCASSPSKGRGVYNEQFFGPGTRLTVL.

The V call is TRBV27, the J call TRBJ1-4; D possibly corresponds to TRBD1 (5 bases). The CDR3 has 14 amino acids. Germline values: CDR1 MNHEY, CDR2 SMNVEV (reference sequence). Trimming shortened V by 2 bases and J by 10 bases, and 14 bases separated the two germline ends. The CDR3 coding sequence is TGTGCCAGCAGTTTAAGGCCAGGGTTTGGAAAACTGTTTTTT. It translates to CASSLRPGFGKLFF.

The chain combines TRBV5-6 with TRBJ1-3; 10 nucleotides align to TRBD1. CDR1 and CDR2 (germline): SGHDT, YYEEEE. This CDR3 is 17 amino acids long. The J segment lost 8 bases and the V segment lost 4 bases, leaving 15 bases of the junction unmatched. Here the CDR3 DNA reads TGTGCCAGCAGCGGGTTACTAGGACAGGGGGAACAAGACACCATATATTTT. Translated: CASSGLLGQGEQDTIYF.

As to this clone: Compared with germline, one end of the junction differs, possibly owing to a read error. V is TRBV15 and J is TRBJ2-7; a weak D match, TRBD2 (5 bases). The CDR3 sequence is 13 residues long. Per germline, CDR1 LNHNV and CDR2 YYDKDF (reference sequence). The CDR3 DNA is TGTACCACCAGCCCTGACACCGGGATCGAGCAGTACTTC. Protein: CTTSPDTGIEQYF.

This sequence joins TRBV18 and TRBJ2-5; D is possibly TRBD2 (5 bases). The ends were cut back, 6 bases at V and 1 base at J, with 9 bases in the middle. CDR3 size: 13 residues. Germline V gene sequence: CDR1 KGHSH, CDR2 LQKENI. The CDR3 protein is CASSGDTQETQYF. Here the CDR3 DNA reads TGTGCCAGCTCCGGGGATACCCAAGAGACCCAGTACTTC.

CDR3 nucleotide sequence: TGTGCCAGCAGTTCACGGCAGAGGTTTCACACTGAAGCTTTCTTT. Amino acids: CASSSRQRFHTEAFF. The chain joins TRBV27 to TRBJ1-1; D is unclear. Trimming took 4 bases from V and 3 from J, leaving 15 bases between them. CDR1 is MNHEY and CDR2 is SMNVEV in the germline V gene (reference sequence). CDR3 length: 15 amino acids.

This rearrangement joins TRBV19 to TRBJ1-2; 11 positions agree with TRBD1. J gave up 4 bases and V 7 bases, and 20 bases lay outside the gene matches. The CDR3 is made up of 19 amino acids. Germline assignment: CDR1 LNHDA and CDR2 SQIVND (reference sequence). CDR3 nucleotide sequence: TGTGCCAGTACTCCACGTTGGACAGGGGGCGTTCCTCCGACCTATGGCTACACCTTC. Translated: CASTPRWTGGVPPTYGYTF.

This chain uses TRBV19 with TRBJ1-3; D uncertain. This CDR3 region has 15 residues. Per the germline V gene, CDR1 is LNHDA and CDR2 is SQIVND (reference sequence). The V gene lost 8 bases and the J gene lost 0 bases, with 14 bases spanning the gap. This CDR3 is CASGPPGGSGNTIYF. The CDR3 DNA sequence: TGTGCCAGTGGCCCCCCCGGTGGCTCTGGAAACACCATATATTTT.

Within the sample, this clone is medium-sized. This chain links TRBV7-2 with TRBJ2-5; TRBD1 or TRBD2 may be the D gene (5 bases each). Trimming pared 9 bases from V and 3 bases from J, leaving 23 bases between. The CDR3 consists of 16 residues. Per the germline V gene, CDR1 is SGHTA and CDR2 is FQGNSA. The CDR3, as DNA: TGTGCCAGTCACCCGGAACCGGGACGACAAAAAGAGACCCAGTACTTC. It translates to CASHPEPGRQKETQYF.

The chain carries TRBV27 and TRBJ1-5, with 7 bases identical to TRBD1. From germline, CDR1 is MNHEY and CDR2 SMNVEV (reference sequence). The CDR3 has 15 amino acids. V was pared by 5 bases and J by 7 bases, with 11 bases of the junction left unmatched. Here the CDR3 reads CASSRQGGQVQPQHF. The CDR3 coding sequence is TGTGCCAGCAGTAGACAGGGTGGCCAGGTGCAGCCCCAGCATTTT.